Listed here are 16 T cell receptor beta chains from one sample, sequenced in a study of T cell responses to AZD1222 COVID-19 vaccine. The table came from immunoSEQ multiplex PCR; TCRdb's copy has only in-frame clones and leaves some out. The repertoire holds approximately 49,000 clones, with around four fifths as singletons. The material sequenced was peripheral blood, taken on day 0 of MenACWY control vaccination. The receptor source for this set is an adult in good health.

This clone was detected only once. The gene calls are TRBV11-2 and TRBJ1-1, with 9 nucleotides matching TRBD1. The CDR3 runs to 15 residues. J lost 5 bases, V lost 5 bases, and 9 bases had no gene match. Germline V CDR1 and CDR2: SGHAT, FQNNGV. CDR3 nucleotides: TGTGCCAGCAGCCCCTCCCCGACAGGGGGAACTGAAGCTTTCTTT. Its translation: CASSPSPTGGTEAFF.

The chain combines TRBV18 with TRBJ1-4; D is undetermined. CDR1 and CDR2 (germline): KGHSH, LQKENI. This CDR3 is 15 amino acids long. Trimming removed 0 bases from V and 0 bases from J, with 5 bases in between. The chain's CDR3 is CASSPPPSTNEKLFF. CDR3 in DNA: TGTGCCAGCTCACCACCACCCTCAACTAATGAAAAACTGTTTTTT.

The chain joins TRBV18 to TRBJ1-6; weak D call: TRBD1 (5 bases). Trimming stripped 0 bases from V and 7 bases from J, with 10 bases between. Germline CDR1 reads KGHSH; CDR2 reads LQKENI. The CDR3 is made up of 15 amino acids. The chain's CDR3 is CASSPPEGRNSPLHF. The CDR3 nucleotides are TGTGCCAGCTCACCACCGGAGGGGAGGAATTCACCCCTCCACTTT.

The rearrangement joins TRBV30 to TRBJ2-7; 7 nucleotides align to TRBD2. CDR1 GTSNPN and CDR2 SVGIG come from the germline V gene (reference sequence). The ends lost 2 bases at V and 5 bases at J; junction bases unmatched: 9. The CDR3 has 14 amino acids. The CDR3 DNA reads as TGTGCCTGGAGTCCGGGGGGAGGACGGGACGAGCAGTACGTC. It codes for CAWSPGGGRDEQYV.

The V and J genes are TRBV7-9 and TRBJ1-5, with a tentative D call TRBD1 (6 bases). The CDR3 sequence is 15 residues long. Germline CDR1 is SEHNR and CDR2 is FQNEAQ (reference sequence). Trimming shortened V by 5 bases and J by 1 base, and 12 bases separated the two germline ends. In DNA, the CDR3 is TGTGCCAGCAGCCTAGGGGGGTTAAGCAATCAGCCCCAGCATTTT. It yields the protein CASSLGGLSNQPQHF.

CDR3 coding DNA: TGTGCCAGCAGCCGGGACAGGGAAAGAGGTTACTTC. Translating gives CASSRDRERGYF. J is TRBJ2-5 and V is TRBV11-2, with TRBD1 identical over 9 bases. Germline V gene sequence: CDR1 SGHAT, CDR2 FQNNGV. The J segment lost 14 bases and the V segment lost 5 bases, leaving 9 bases of the junction unmatched. The CDR3 totals 12 residues.

This chain joins TRBV2 and TRBJ1-1; 9 nucleotides line up with TRBD1. CDR3 length: 12 amino acids. The germline V gene has CDR1 SNHLY and CDR2 FYNNEI. Trimming removed 7 bases from V and 10 bases from J; junction bases left unmatched: 7. CDR3 nucleotide sequence: TGTGCCAGCACCACAGGGGGCGGTATAGCTTTCTTT. Protein product: CASTTGGGIAFF.

The chain is built from TRBV6-5 and TRBJ1-6; D might be TRBD1 (5 bases). The V gene's germline CDR1 is MNHEY and CDR2 SVGAGI. V lost 6 bases, J lost 11 bases, and 20 bases lay in between. The CDR3 is 15 amino acids. The CDR3 bases are TGTGCCAGCAGGAGGGACGGCGGGCCGCTTACACCCCTCCACTTT. Amino acids: CASRRDGGPLTPLHF.

V usage is TRBV19 and J usage is TRBJ2-5; D not resolved. The CDR3 extends over 13 amino acids. Trimming stripped 5 bases from V and 5 bases from J, with 12 bases between. Germline CDR1 LNHDA, CDR2 SQIVND (reference sequence). The CDR3, as DNA: TGTGCCAGTAGTGCCGGCCTAAGGGAGACCCAGTACTTC. Translating gives CASSAGLRETQYF.

The chain joins TRBV5-5 to TRBJ1-1, with TRBD1 identical over 7 bases. From germline, CDR1 is SGHKS and CDR2 YYEKEE (reference sequence). This CDR3 is built from 16 residues. Trimming cost V 5 bases and J 0 bases; bases outside gene matches: 10. This CDR3 reads CASRANRGLMNTEAFF. DNA for the CDR3: TGTGCCAGCAGGGCGAACAGGGGTTTGATGAACACTGAAGCTTTCTTT.

The CDR3 reads CASSKQEQGEPQHF. The CDR3 DNA is TGCGCCAGCAGCAAACAGGAACAGGGGGAGCCCCAGCATTTT. The V gene is TRBV4-1, the J gene TRBJ1-5; TRBD1 matches at 8 bases. The V segment lost 5 bases and the J segment 8 bases; nucleotides outside the gene matches: 8. The CDR3 totals 14 residues. Germline CDR1 and CDR2: MGHRA and YSYEKL.

On this clone itself: A read error may produce the germline difference seen at one junction end. The same CDR3 arises from other DNA sequences in this sample as well. J is TRBJ1-2 and V is TRBV5-4; D remains unclear. The germline V gene has CDR1 SGHNT and CDR2 YYREEE (reference sequence). This CDR3 contains 12 residues. The CDR3 protein is CASSLLVGVVSF. In nucleotides, the CDR3 is TGTGCCAGCAGCTTGTTGGTCGGCGTAGTGAGCTTC.

This sequence joins TRBV6-5 and TRBJ1-1; D is unclear. CDR1 is MNHEY, CDR2 SVGAGI, per germline. The CDR3 is made up of 13 amino acids. The V end lost 4 bases, the J end lost 2 bases, and 8 bases lay between the germline ends. CDR3 residues: CASSSGFNTEAFF. CDR3 sequence (DNA): TGTGCCAGCAGTTCGGGATTCAACACTGAAGCTTTCTTT.

This rearrangement joins TRBV12-5 to TRBJ1-1; no definite D call. This CDR3 has 15 amino acids. Between the trimmed V and J ends, which lost 0 bases and 5 bases, there was a span of 13 bases. Per germline, CDR1 LGHNT and CDR2 FRNRAP. For the CDR3, the DNA is TGTGCTAGTGGTTTGGTACTAGGAGGGCGTACTGAAGCTTTCTTT. Its protein product is CASGLVLGGRTEAFF.

There are a few counts of this clone. The sample holds other DNA sequences that translate to the same CDR3. This chain links TRBV6-5 with TRBJ1-6; TRBD1 aligns across 7 bases. CDR3 length: 12 residues. The germline CDR1 and CDR2 sequences are MNHEY and SVGAGI. J lost 9 bases, V lost 5 bases, and 1 base had no gene match. The CDR3 bases are TGTGCCAGCAGTCGGACAGGTTCACCCCTCCACTTT. This sequence encodes CASSRTGSPLHF.

CDR3 in DNA: TGTGCCAGCAGCAAAGCGCGCAGGCCCTGCAATCAGCCCCAGCATTTT. It specifies CASSKARRPCNQPQHF. The V and J genes are TRBV21-1 and TRBJ1-5; the table names TRBD1, a call not compared with the DNA. TRBV21-1 is an annotated pseudogene. This CDR3 contains 16 residues.